The rows below give T cell receptor beta chains drawn from one sample of a study of T cell changes during pregnancy in multiple sclerosis. Only in-frame clones appear in the TCRdb table, and some are missing; sequencing was by immunoSEQ multiplex PCR. The data show 40,000 to 50,000 clones, around four fifths seen once. The source material was CD4+ T cells from peripheral blood mononuclear cells, sampled before pregnancy. Source of these receptors: a female donor with multiple sclerosis, enrolled in a pregnancy study. Each CDR3 is given with its conserved first and last residue. D genes are given only for firm matches. Size is stated for part of the rows, as once, few or many counts, or as a class when the clone is expanded.

j_call: TRBJ2-3
clone_size: .
v_call: TRBV12-5
d_call: TRBD2
cdr3_length: 18
cdr3_aa: CASGLLGLAFHSTDTQYF
cdr3_nt: TGTGCTAGTGGTTTGCTGGGACTAGCGTTTCATAGCACAGATACGCAGTATTTT

j_call: TRBJ2-5
clone_size: .
v_call: TRBV5-1
d_call: TRBD2
cdr3_length: 15
cdr3_aa: CASSLVTSGRETQYF
cdr3_nt: TGCGCCAGCAGCCTTGTGACTAGCGGGCGGGAGACCCAGTACTTC

j_call: TRBJ1-1
clone_size: .
v_call: TRBV5-8
d_call: .
cdr3_length: 16
cdr3_aa: CASSLALEALNTEAFF
cdr3_nt: TGTGCCAGCAGCTTGGCCCTAGAGGCATTGAACACTGAAGCTTTCTTT

j_call: TRBJ2-2
clone_size: .
v_call: TRBV10-1
d_call: .
cdr3_length: 14
cdr3_aa: CASRGGADTGELFF
cdr3_nt: TGCGCCAGTAGGGGAGGAGCGGACACCGGGGAGCTGTTTTTT

j_call: TRBJ2-5
clone_size: .
v_call: TRBV5-1
d_call: .
cdr3_length: 15
cdr3_aa: CASHGGAQNLETQYF
cdr3_nt: TGCGCCAGCCACGGCGGTGCCCAGAATCTAGAGACCCAGTACTTC

j_call: TRBJ1-5
clone_size: .
v_call: TRBV6-1
d_call: .
cdr3_length: 15
cdr3_aa: CASSEYSLSNQPQHF
cdr3_nt: TGTGCCAGCAGTGAGTACAGTCTTAGCAATCAGCCCCAGCATTTT

j_call: TRBJ2-7
clone_size: .
v_call: TRBV5-6
d_call: .
cdr3_length: 13
cdr3_aa: CASIVSVNYEQYF
cdr3_nt: TGTGCCAGCATCGTGTCCGTAAACTACGAGCAGTACTTC

j_call: TRBJ1-1
clone_size: .
v_call: TRBV18
d_call: .
cdr3_length: 12
cdr3_aa: CASRGQNTEAFF
cdr3_nt: TGTGCCAGTCGGGGACAGAACACTGAAGCTTTCTTT

j_call: TRBJ1-4
clone_size: .
v_call: TRBV9
d_call: .
cdr3_length: 13
cdr3_aa: CASGRGSNEKLFF
cdr3_nt: TGTGCCAGTGGACGCGGGAGTAATGAAAAACTGTTTTTT

j_call: TRBJ1-5
clone_size: few
v_call: TRBV29-1
d_call: .
cdr3_length: 12
cdr3_aa: CSVGTEHQPQHF
cdr3_nt: TGCAGCGTTGGGACAGAACATCAGCCCCAGCATTTT

j_call: TRBJ2-6
clone_size: .
v_call: TRBV2
d_call: .
cdr3_length: 16
cdr3_aa: CASMPGVHSGANVLTF
cdr3_nt: TGTGCCAGCATGCCAGGGGTCCACTCTGGGGCCAACGTCCTGACTTTC